The present T cell receptor (beta chain) was sequenced within a study of read filtering for tumor transcriptome and immune sequencing. Study as a whole: The cohort had over 16 men and approximately 15 women aged roughly 47 to 85, mean roughly 65 years. Study-wide results and caveats: This fraction held mixed bone marrow immune cells after CD138-negative sorting. Roughly 79% of IR-seq clonotypes had one read, totaling about 3.5% of reads; RNA-seq: approximately 75% and 45%.

Trimming removed 7 bases from V and 3 bases from J, with 12 bases in between. The CDR3 totals 12 residues. Germline CDR1 and CDR2: SQVTM and ANQGSEA. The library was built from 400 ng RNA with molecular barcoded adaptors for alpha/delta and beta/gamma chains. A single record per CDR3 protein comes from TCRdb applying MiXCR to the reads. The sample has tens of thousands of distinct CDR3 sequences, roughly 18% seen once. At least ten counts were recorded for this clonotype. Its specificity is not known. What was sequenced was a population of CD138-negative cells sorted from bone marrow. This sequence was found in a donor over 35 with multiple myeloma. This sequence joins TRBV29-1 and TRBJ2-5; weak D call: TRBD1 (6 bases). As DNA, the CDR3 is TGCAGCGGAGCGACAGGCAAAGAGACCCAGTACTTC. This encodes CSGATGKETQYF.